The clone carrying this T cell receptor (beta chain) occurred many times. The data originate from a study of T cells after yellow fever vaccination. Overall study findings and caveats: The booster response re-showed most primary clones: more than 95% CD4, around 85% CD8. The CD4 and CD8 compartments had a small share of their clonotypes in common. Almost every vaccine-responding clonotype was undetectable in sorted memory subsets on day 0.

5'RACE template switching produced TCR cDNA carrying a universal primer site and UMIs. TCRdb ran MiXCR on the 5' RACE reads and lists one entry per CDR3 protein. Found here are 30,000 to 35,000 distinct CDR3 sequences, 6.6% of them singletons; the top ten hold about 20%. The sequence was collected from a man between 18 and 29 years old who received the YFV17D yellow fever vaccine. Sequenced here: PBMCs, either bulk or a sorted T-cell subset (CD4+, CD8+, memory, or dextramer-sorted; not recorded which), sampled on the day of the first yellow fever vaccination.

Here the CDR3 reads CASGSGDTDTQYF. CDR3 bases: TGTGCTAGTGGTTCCGGGGACACAGATACGCAGTATTTT. V usage is TRBV12-5 and J usage is TRBJ2-3; D may be TRBD2 (5 bases). This CDR3 comprises 13 residues. Germline CDR1 LGHNT, CDR2 FRNRAP. Trimming pared 4 bases from V and 2 bases from J, leaving 7 bases between.